The 28 T cell receptor beta chains in this list originate from one sample, sequenced in a study of graft-versus-host responses after intestinal transplantation. TCRdb's copy holds only in-frame clones and misses some; the assay was immunoSEQ multiplex PCR. There are around 110,000 clones in the sample; about nine tenths occur only once, and around 0.76% lies in the top ten. These TCRs' antigens remain unknown. Sequencing used unstimulated CD4+ T cells sorted from spleen or lymph node cells, obtained before transplant. These receptors came from a human donor who was the organ donor for an intestinal transplant.

This clone was counted once. The gene calls are TRBV27 and TRBJ2-7; 12 bases are shared with TRBD2. CDR1 is MNHEY and CDR2 is SMNVEV in the germline V gene (reference sequence). Germline trimming cut 5 bases from V and 1 base from J; bases unmatched to any gene: 3. The CDR3 spans 15 residues. In nucleotides, the CDR3 is TGTGCCAGCAGTCGACTAGCGGGGGATTCCTACGAGCAGTACTTC. This gives the protein CASSRLAGDSYEQYF.

This chain connects TRBV5-1 to TRBJ2-3; 9 bases are a match to TRBD2. The germline CDR1 and CDR2 sequences are SGHRS and YFSETQ. CDR3 length equals 17 residues. V shed 0 bases and J 2 bases; nucleotides not matched to a gene: 7. This CDR3 is CASSLVPAGGHTDTQYF. The CDR3 bases are TGCGCCAGCAGCTTGGTGCCAGCGGGGGGACACACAGATACGCAGTATTTT.

The chain links TRBV2 to TRBJ2-2; 8 bases match TRBD2. V trimming: 3 bases; J trimming: 4 bases; junction bases outside the gene matches: 4. Germline V gives CDR1 SNHLY, CDR2 FYNNEI. This CDR3 is 15 amino acids long. The CDR3 DNA sequence: TGTGCCAGCAGTGAGGCGGGGGGCGTCACCGGGGAGCTGTTTTTT. This gives the protein CASSEAGGVTGELFF.

In regard to this clone: This sample also contains other DNA sequences that code for the same CDR3. The chain is built from TRBV15 and TRBJ2-7; 9 bases align to TRBD1. Germline-derived CDR1 and CDR2 are LNHNV and YYDKDF (reference sequence). V shed 1 base, J shed 3 bases, and the junction held 4 bases outside the gene matches. There are 15 residues in the CDR3. The CDR3 here is CATSRGTGGGYEQYF. DNA for the CDR3: TGTGCCACCAGCAGAGGCACAGGGGGCGGCTACGAGCAGTACTTC.

The V and J genes are TRBV13 and TRBJ2-3, with D uncertain. Looked up from germline, CDR1 is PRHDT and CDR2 is FYEKMQ (reference sequence). V lost 4 bases and J 2 bases, leaving 10 bases between the germline ends. CDR3 length equals 14 residues. For the CDR3, the DNA is TGTGCCAGCAGCTCTAATCGACACACAGATACGCAGTATTTT. Its protein product is CASSSNRHTDTQYF.

The J gene is TRBJ2-7, the V gene TRBV6-1; TRBD2 matches 9 bases. After removal of 1 base from V and 3 bases from J, the junction contained 4 bases not matched to a gene. The CDR3 length is 15 residues. Germline CDR1 reads MNHNS; CDR2 reads SASEGT. The CDR3 loop is CASSEVASGNYEQYF. The CDR3 bases are TGTGCCAGCAGTGAAGTAGCTAGCGGGAACTACGAGCAGTACTTC.

This chain's CDR3 is CASSSSQGSYEQYF. DNA for the CDR3: TGTGCCAGCAGTTCTTCCCAGGGTTCCTACGAGCAGTACTTC. The J gene is TRBJ2-7, the V gene TRBV6-6; D may be TRBD1 (5 bases). Trimming removed 4 bases at V and 1 base at J, with 11 bases between. Germline CDR1 is MNHNY and CDR2 is SVGAGI (reference sequence). This CDR3 is built from 14 residues.

A remark on this clone: The same CDR3 is also encoded by other DNA sequences in this sample. The genes are TRBV21-1 and TRBJ2-2; the table's D gene call, TRBD2, was not cross checked with the DNA. TRBV21-1 is a listed pseudogene. The CDR3 covers 21 residues. CDR3 in amino acids: CASSNSGWLAGEGRPTGELFF. The DNA of the CDR3 is TGTGCCAGCAGCAATTCGGGGTGGCTAGCGGGAGAAGGCCGGCCCACCGGGGAGCTGTTTTTT.

The chain links TRBV7-9 to TRBJ1-2; weak D call: TRBD1 (5 bases). The V and J ends lost 0 bases and 6 bases respectively, with 11 bases between them. CDR1 and CDR2 (germline): SEHNR, FQNEAQ (reference sequence). The CDR3 has 14 amino acids. The DNA for the CDR3 is TGTGCCAGCAGCTTAGCGGTAACAGGTCATGGCTACACCTTC. Amino acid sequence: CASSLAVTGHGYTF.

The V gene is TRBV7-2, the J gene TRBJ1-4, with 7 bases identical to TRBD1. This CDR3 is built from 14 residues. V dropped 5 bases and J dropped 5; count of bases not matched to a gene: 5. The germline V gene encodes CDR1 SGHTA and CDR2 FQGNSA. CDR3 loop: CASSLTGLNEKLFF. CDR3 sequence (DNA): TGTGCCAGCAGCCTGACAGGGCTAAATGAAAAACTGTTTTTT.

The chain uses TRBV10-3 and TRBJ2-2, with 12 bases matching TRBD2. Germline trimming cut 2 bases from V and 6 bases from J; bases unmatched to any gene: 7. Germline CDR1 ENHRY, CDR2 SYGVKD. The CDR3 is made up of 17 amino acids. This CDR3 reads CAISEPRRLAGAGELFF. CDR3 nucleotide sequence: TGTGCCATCAGTGAGCCGAGGCGACTAGCGGGAGCCGGGGAGCTGTTTTTT.

This chain uses TRBV6-6 with TRBJ2-1; the match to TRBD1 covers 9 bases. The CDR3 length is 16 residues. V dropped 6 bases and J dropped 6; count of bases not matched to a gene: 12. CDR1 MNHNY and CDR2 SVGAGI come from the germline V gene (reference sequence). The CDR3 coding sequence is TGTGCCAGCAGCCGCGAAACAGGGGGCGCAGGCAATGAGCAGTTCTTC. Protein sequence: CASSRETGGAGNEQFF.

The V and J genes are TRBV7-8 and TRBJ2-6, with D unresolved. The ends were cut back, 1 base at V and 2 bases at J, with 3 bases in the middle. The CDR3 spans 14 residues. The germline V gene encodes CDR1 SGHVS and CDR2 FQNEAQ. CDR3 DNA sequence: TGTGCCAGCAGCTTAGTTCCTGGGGCCAACGTCCTGACTTTC. Translated, it gives CASSLVPGANVLTF.

J is TRBJ1-6 and V is TRBV27; 9 positions match TRBD1. The V gene's germline CDR1 is MNHEY and CDR2 SMNVEV (reference sequence). The CDR3 runs to 15 residues. V was clipped by 5 bases and J by 8 bases; unmatched bases: 7. The CDR3 loop reads CASSAYRGHDSPLHF. As DNA, the CDR3 is TGTGCCAGCAGTGCCTACAGGGGGCATGATTCACCCCTCCACTTT.

The rearrangement joins TRBV7-2 to TRBJ2-5; D uncertain. Gene TRBJ2-7 matches the end of the DNA better, so the J call may be wrong. CDR1 SGHTA and CDR2 FQGNSA come from the germline V gene. This CDR3 has 15 residues. CDR3 region: CASSWKGSRSYEQYF. The CDR3 DNA reads TGTGCCAGCAGCTGGAAGGGCAGCAGGTCCTACGAGCAGTACTTC.

The V call is TRBV7-9, the J call TRBJ1-2; D perhaps matches TRBD1 (6 bases). Between the trimmed V and J ends, which lost 6 bases and 2 bases, there was a span of 10 bases. Germline V gives CDR1 SEHNR, CDR2 FQNEAQ (reference sequence). The CDR3 contains 13 residues. CDR3 DNA: TGTGCCAGCAGTTCTCAGGGGAACTATGGCTACACCTTC. This codes for CASSSQGNYGYTF.

The V and J genes are TRBV12-5 and TRBJ2-1, with D maybe TRBD2 (6 bases). The CDR3 runs to 13 residues. Deletions cut 5 bases from V and 8 bases from J, with 13 bases between. Germline V gene lookup returns CDR1 LGHNT and CDR2 FRNRAP. The CDR3 sequence is CASGPRGFDEQFF. The DNA for the CDR3 is TGTGCTAGTGGTCCGCGGGGTTTCGATGAGCAGTTCTTC.

The chain has TRBV19 and TRBJ2-5; 7 nucleotides line up with TRBD1. Germline CDR1 LNHDA, CDR2 SQIVND (reference sequence). J was trimmed by 5 bases and V by 11 bases; bases with no gene match: 11. The CDR3 sequence is 13 residues long. CDR3 sequence reads: CAVGRGIGETQYF. In DNA form, the CDR3 reads TGTGCCGTCGGCAGGGGGATCGGGGAGACCCAGTACTTC.

The rearrangement links TRBV6-1 to TRBJ1-1; TRBD1 is a possible D gene (6 bases). Deletions cut 5 bases from V and 1 base from J, with 11 bases between. The CDR3 contains 14 residues. The germline V gene encodes CDR1 MNHNS and CDR2 SASEGT. DNA of the CDR3: TGTGCCAGCAGTTCAGACAGGAGGAACACTGAAGCTTTCTTT. Translated, it gives CASSSDRRNTEAFF.

This chain uses TRBV13 with TRBJ2-7, with no clear D. The CDR3 runs to 14 residues. Germline loops: CDR1 PRHDT, CDR2 FYEKMQ (reference sequence). The V end was cut by 1 base, the J end by 0 bases, with 7 bases between. The CDR3 reads CASSLADFSYEQYF. The DNA for the CDR3 is TGTGCCAGCAGCTTAGCTGACTTCTCCTACGAGCAGTACTTC.

This chain joins TRBV2 and TRBJ2-7, with 7 positions matching TRBD2. The junction had 14 bases not matched to a gene; V was cut back by 6 bases and J by 6 bases. Germline V gene lookup returns CDR1 SNHLY and CDR2 FYNNEI. The CDR3 extends over 15 amino acids. DNA of the CDR3: TGTGCCAGCAGGTCCTTGGGCGGGAGTAGGGGCGAGCAGTACTTC. It specifies CASRSLGGSRGEQYF.

This rearrangement joins TRBV19 to TRBJ2-5, with D uncertain. CDR3 length equals 11 residues. Trimming stripped 5 bases from V and 9 bases from J, with 10 bases between. Germline-derived CDR1 and CDR2 are LNHDA and SQIVND (reference sequence). CDR3 amino acids: CASSSQLAQYF. The CDR3 bases are TGTGCCAGTAGTTCCCAGTTGGCCCAGTACTTC.

The chain recombines TRBV20-1 with TRBJ1-5, with unresolved D. Germline CDR1 is DFQATT and CDR2 is SNEGSKA (reference sequence). Trimming removed 4 bases from V and 6 bases from J, with 4 bases in between. The CDR3 contains 10 residues. CDR3 sequence reads: CSAKVQPQHF. As DNA, the CDR3 is TGCAGTGCTAAGGTTCAGCCCCAGCATTTT.

The gene calls are TRBV28 and TRBJ2-3, with D unclear. The CDR3 runs to 12 residues. V lost 5 bases and J 3 bases, leaving 6 bases between the germline ends. Germline CDR1 and CDR2: MDHEN and SYDVKM. As DNA, the CDR3 is TGTGCCAGCAGTCTAACTACAGATACGCAGTATTTT. Translating gives CASSLTTDTQYF.

The chain recombines TRBV27 with TRBJ1-6; a weak D match, TRBD1 (6 bases). The CDR3 length is 16 residues. Germline values: CDR1 MNHEY, CDR2 SMNVEV (reference sequence). The germline V and J ends were trimmed by 7 bases and 7 bases, with 20 bases remaining between them. CDR3 nucleotides: TGTGCCAGCACCAAATTCCGGACAGTCGAAAATTCACCCCTCCACTTT. It specifies CASTKFRTVENSPLHF.

The V call is TRBV7-9, the J call TRBJ2-3; D may match TRBD1 or TRBD2 (7 bases each). V gave up 3 bases and J gave up 8 bases, with 18 bases separating them. CDR3 size: 15 residues. Per the germline V gene, CDR1 is SEHNR and CDR2 is FQNEAQ (reference sequence). The CDR3 loop reads CASSFQDREGGTQYF. CDR3 coding DNA: TGTGCCAGCAGCTTCCAAGACAGGGAGGGGGGTACGCAGTATTTT.

This chain links TRBV9 with TRBJ2-3, with TRBD2 identical over 10 bases. The V gene end was trimmed by 4 bases and the J gene end by 2 bases; junction bases not matched to a gene: 7. In germline, CDR1 is SGDLS, CDR2 YYNGEE. The CDR3 is 16 residues long. This CDR3 is CASSPYLAGATDTQYF. CDR3 sequence (DNA): TGTGCCAGCAGCCCCTACCTAGCGGGGGCCACAGATACGCAGTATTTT.

This sequence joins TRBV11-3 and TRBJ1-5, with D unresolved. Germline-derived CDR1 and CDR2 are SGHNT and YENEEA. The CDR3 sequence is 16 residues long. V dropped 0 bases and J dropped 0 bases, with 9 bases sitting between them. This CDR3 is CASSLEGPPSNQPQHF. The CDR3 DNA is TGTGCCAGCAGCTTAGAAGGGCCACCTAGCAATCAGCCCCAGCATTTT.